This TCR beta chain originates from a study of cytomegalovirus exposure and HLA in healthy donors. General study findings and limits: Reports showed the classifier diagnosing cytomegalovirus status with high specificity and sensitivity.

As for this clone: The antigen is undetermined.

It was with 60 Vbeta and 13 Jbeta primers that the PCR ran. Method: immunoSEQ multiplex PCR; TCRdb's copy keeps in-frame clones and lacks some. The sample yields roughly 190,000 clones, about an eighth seen once. Unmatched junction bases numbered 10, after V lost 4 bases and J lost 0 bases. The CDR3 consists of 19 residues. The sequenced sample consisted of PBMCs. The chain links TRBV5-3 to TRBJ2-6; 10 bases align to TRBD1. TRBV5-3 qualifies as an ORF whose function is uncertain. The receptor was derived from a man aged 50 to 60 in good health and CMV-seropositive. The CDR3 DNA sequence: TGTGCCAGAAGCACCCGGGACAGGGGTCCCTCCTCTGGGGCCAACGTCCTGACTTTC. Translated: CARSTRDRGPSSGANVLTF.